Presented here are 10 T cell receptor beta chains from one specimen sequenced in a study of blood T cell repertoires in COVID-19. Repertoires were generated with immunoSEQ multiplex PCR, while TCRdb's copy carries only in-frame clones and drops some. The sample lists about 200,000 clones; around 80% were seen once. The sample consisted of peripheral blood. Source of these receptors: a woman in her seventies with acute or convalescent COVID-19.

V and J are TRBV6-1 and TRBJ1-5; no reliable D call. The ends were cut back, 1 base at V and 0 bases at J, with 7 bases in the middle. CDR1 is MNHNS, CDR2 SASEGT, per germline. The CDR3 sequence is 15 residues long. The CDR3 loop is CASSEVSNSNQPQHF. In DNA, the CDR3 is TGTGCCAGCAGTGAAGTGTCAAATAGCAATCAGCCCCAGCATTTT.

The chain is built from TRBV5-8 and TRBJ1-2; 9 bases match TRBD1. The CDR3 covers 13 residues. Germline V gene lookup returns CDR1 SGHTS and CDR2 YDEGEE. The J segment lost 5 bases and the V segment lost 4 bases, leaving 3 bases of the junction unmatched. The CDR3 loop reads CASSPDRGYGYTF. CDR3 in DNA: TGTGCCAGCAGCCCGGACAGGGGTTATGGCTACACCTTC. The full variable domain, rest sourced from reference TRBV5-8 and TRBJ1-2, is EAGVTQSPTHLIKTRGQQATLRCSPISGHTSVYWYQQALGLGLQFLLWYDEGEERNRGNFPPRFSGRQFPNYSSELNVNALELEDSALYLCASSPDRGYGYTFGSGTRLTVV.

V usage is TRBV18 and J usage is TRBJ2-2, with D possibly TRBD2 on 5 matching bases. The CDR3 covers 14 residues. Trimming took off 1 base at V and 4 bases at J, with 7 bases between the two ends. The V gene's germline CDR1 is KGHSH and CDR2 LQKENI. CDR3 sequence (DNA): TGTGCCAGCTCACCACAGGCGGGCACCGGGGAGCTGTTTTTT. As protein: CASSPQAGTGELFF.

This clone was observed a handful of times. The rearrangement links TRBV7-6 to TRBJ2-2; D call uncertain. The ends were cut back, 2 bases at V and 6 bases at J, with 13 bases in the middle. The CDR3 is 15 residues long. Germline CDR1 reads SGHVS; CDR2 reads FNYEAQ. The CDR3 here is CASSLNLDVAGELFF. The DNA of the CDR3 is TGTGCCAGCAGCTTAAACCTTGATGTAGCCGGGGAGCTGTTTTTT.

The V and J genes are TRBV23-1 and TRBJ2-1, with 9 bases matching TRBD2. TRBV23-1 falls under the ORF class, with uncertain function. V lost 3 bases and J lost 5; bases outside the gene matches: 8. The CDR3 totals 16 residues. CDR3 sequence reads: CASSHRLAEGHNEQFF. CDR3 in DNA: TGCGCCAGCAGTCACAGACTAGCGGAGGGGCACAATGAGCAGTTCTTC.

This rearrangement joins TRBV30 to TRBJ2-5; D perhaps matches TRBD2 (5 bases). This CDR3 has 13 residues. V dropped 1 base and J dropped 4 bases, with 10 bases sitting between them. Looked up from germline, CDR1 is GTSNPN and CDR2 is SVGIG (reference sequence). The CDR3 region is CAWSGQRVETQYF. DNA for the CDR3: TGTGCCTGGAGTGGGCAGAGGGTAGAGACCCAGTACTTC.

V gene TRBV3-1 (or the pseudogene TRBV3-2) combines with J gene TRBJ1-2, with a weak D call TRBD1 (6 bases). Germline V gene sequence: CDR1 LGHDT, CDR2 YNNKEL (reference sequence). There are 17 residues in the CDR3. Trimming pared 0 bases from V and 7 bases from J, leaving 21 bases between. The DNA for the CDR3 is TGTGCCAGCAGCCAAGATCCCTTTACAGGGATTTACGGTGGCTACACCTTC. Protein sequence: CASSQDPFTGIYGGYTF.

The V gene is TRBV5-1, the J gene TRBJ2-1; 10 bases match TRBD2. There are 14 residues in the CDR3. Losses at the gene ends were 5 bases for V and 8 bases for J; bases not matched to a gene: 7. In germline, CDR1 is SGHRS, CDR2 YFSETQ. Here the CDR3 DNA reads TGCGCCAGCAGGATCCTAGCGGGAGTCGATGAGCAGTTCTTC. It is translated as CASRILAGVDEQFF.

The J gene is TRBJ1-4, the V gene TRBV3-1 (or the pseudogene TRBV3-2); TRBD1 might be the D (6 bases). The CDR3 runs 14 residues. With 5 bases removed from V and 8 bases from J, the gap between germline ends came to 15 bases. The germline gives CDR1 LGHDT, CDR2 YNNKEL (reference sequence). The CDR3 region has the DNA TGTGCCAGCAGCGACAGGTCCGGTAGGGAAAAACTGTTTTTT. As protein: CASSDRSGREKLFF.

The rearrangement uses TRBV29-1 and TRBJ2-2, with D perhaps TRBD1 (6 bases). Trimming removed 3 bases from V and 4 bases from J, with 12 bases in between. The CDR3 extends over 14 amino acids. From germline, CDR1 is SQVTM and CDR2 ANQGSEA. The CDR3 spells CSVERQVRTGELFF. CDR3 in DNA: TGCAGCGTTGAGAGACAGGTTCGCACCGGGGAGCTGTTTTTT.